One sample yielded the 8 T cell receptor beta chains listed below, sequenced in a study of T cell responses to AZD1222 COVID-19 vaccine. The repertoire was sequenced with immunoSEQ multiplex PCR; TCRdb's copy has only in-frame clones and lacks some. The profile covers some 180,000 clones, with just under 95% appearing a single time and 1.5% to 2% taken by the ten largest. Sequenced here: peripheral blood, sampled on day 0 of AZD1222 vaccination. Every receptor here comes from an adult in good health.

This clone was seen once. The genes are TRBV7-9 and TRBJ2-1; TRBD2 matches 12 bases. V lost 3 bases, J lost 6 bases, and 6 bases stayed unmatched. The CDR3 has 16 amino acids. Germline CDR1 and CDR2: SEHNR and FQNEAQ (reference sequence). The CDR3 loop reads CASSLGPSGRGNEQFF. The DNA for the CDR3 is TGTGCCAGCAGCTTGGGCCCTAGCGGGAGGGGCAATGAGCAGTTCTTC.

This chain joins TRBV19 and TRBJ1-2; 11 bases are a match to TRBD1. Unmatched junction bases numbered 5, after V lost 6 bases and J lost 5 bases. Germline CDR1 and CDR2: LNHDA and SQIVND (reference sequence). CDR3 size: 14 residues. The CDR3 reads CASRGTGGLYGYTF. The CDR3 coding sequence is TGTGCCAGTAGGGGGACAGGGGGACTATATGGCTACACCTTC.

This clone showed up just once. The chain employs TRBV2 and TRBJ2-2, with D unresolved. V was trimmed by 2 bases and J by 0 bases, leaving 7 bases between them. The CDR3 is 15 amino acids. Germline lookup yields CDR1 SNHLY and CDR2 FYNNEI. CDR3 coding DNA: TGTGCCAGCAGTGAATGGGTATCGAACACCGGGGAGCTGTTTTTT. It codes for CASSEWVSNTGELFF. The whole variable domain, remainder taken from reference TRBV2 and TRBJ2-2, is EPEVTQTPSHQVTQMGQEVILRCVPISNHLYFYWYRQILGQKVEFLVSFYNNEISEKSEIFDDQFSVERPDGSNFTLKIRSTKLEDSAMYFCASSEWVSNTGELFFGEGSRLTVL.

V usage is TRBV19 and J usage is TRBJ2-7, with 9 bases fitting TRBD1. In germline, CDR1 is LNHDA, CDR2 SQIVND (reference sequence). This CDR3 comprises 14 residues. After removal of 8 bases from V and 1 base from J, the junction contained 6 bases not matched to a gene. CDR3 nucleotides: TGTGCCAGTGCAGGGACAGGGATTTCCTACGAGCAGTACTTC. This encodes CASAGTGISYEQYF.

CDR3 nucleotide sequence: TGTGCCAGCAGCTTACTAGACTCTGATACGCAGTATTTT. It translates to CASSLLDSDTQYF. The rearrangement uses TRBV5-8 and TRBJ2-3, with D perhaps TRBD2 (5 bases). Germline V gene data show CDR1 as SGHTS and CDR2 as YDEGEE. Trimming took 2 bases from V and 6 from J, leaving 10 bases between them. CDR3 length: 13 residues. The full variable domain, in which reference TRBV5-8 and TRBJ2-3 provide the parts outside the CDR3, is EAGVTQSPTHLIKTRGQQATLRCSPISGHTSVYWYQQALGLGLQFLLWYDEGEERNRGNFPPRFSGRQFPNYSSELNVNALELEDSALYLCASSLLDSDTQYFGPGTRLTVL.

This chain connects TRBV3-1 (or the pseudogene TRBV3-2) to TRBJ2-2; D is ambiguous. Germline V CDR1 and CDR2: LGHDT, YNNKEL (reference sequence). Trimming pared 3 bases from V and 7 bases from J, leaving 9 bases between. The CDR3 length is 13 residues. CDR3 in DNA: TGTGCCAGCAGCCACGCGGCGAGCGGGGAGCTGTTTTTT. This gives the protein CASSHAASGELFF.

CDR3 residues: CASSLREGQGSSSNQPQHF. CDR3 in DNA: TGTGCCAGCAGTTTGAGAGAGGGACAGGGGAGTAGTAGCAATCAGCCCCAGCATTTT. V gene TRBV27 combines with J gene TRBJ1-5; TRBD1 matches 10 bases. CDR3 size: 19 residues. The V gene's germline CDR1 is MNHEY and CDR2 SMNVEV (reference sequence). Trimming cost V 3 bases and J 0 bases; bases outside gene matches: 11.

Worth noting for this clone: The junction departs from germline at one end; a sequencing error may be responsible. The chain uses TRBV7-9 and TRBJ1-6, with a weak D call TRBD1 (5 bases). The CDR3 spans 16 residues. CDR1 and CDR2 from the germline V gene are SEHNR and FQNEAQ (reference sequence). CDR3 DNA sequence: TGTGCCAGCAGTTTAGGCAGGGTCGCCTATAATTCACCCCTCCACTTT. It is translated as CASSLGRVAYNSPLHF.